This T cell receptor (beta chain) was captured in a study of CD8 T cells in ankylosing spondylitis. The V gene lost 5 bases and the J gene lost 2 bases, with 16 bases spanning the gap. The germline V gene encodes CDR1 SEHNR and CDR2 FQNEAQ (reference sequence). The CDR3 spans 16 residues. Study results and limitations: Among TCR beta sequences, a motif of under ten highly homologous variants appeared characteristic of ankylosing spondylitis blood.

On this clonotype itself: The antigen is unknown.

A quantitative 5'-RACE method, one with molecular barcodes, was used to make TCR beta libraries. TCRdb reprocessed the 5' RACE reads with MiXCR, giving one entry per CDR3 protein. This sample has about 330,000 distinct CDR3 sequences, with less than 9.5% found just once. The source of this sequence is a male donor with ankylosing spondylitis. Sequencing was carried out using blood, either unsorted or a sorted T cell fraction (not recorded which). The V gene is TRBV7-9, the J gene TRBJ2-1; a possible D gene is TRBD1 (7 bases). CDR3 bases: TGTGCCAGCAGCCGAGACCAGGGGGGCCCCTACAATGAGCAGTTCTTC. Translation gives CASSRDQGGPYNEQFF.